These 21 T cell receptor beta chains were all obtained from the same sample, sequenced in a study of CD8 T cells in ankylosing spondylitis. TCRdb processed the 5' RACE reads anew with MiXCR; each CDR3 protein has one entry. The table shows 180,000 or so distinct CDR3 sequences, with about 9.9% occurring only once. Sequencing input: blood, either unsorted or a sorted T cell fraction (not recorded which). The receptors come from a male donor with ankylosing spondylitis or in good health (not recorded which).

This clonotype was found a few times. V gene TRBV11-2 combines with J gene TRBJ2-1; TRBD2 aligns across 11 bases. Looked up from germline, CDR1 is SGHAT and CDR2 is FQNNGV. The CDR3 length is 15 residues. V lost 3 bases, J lost 2 bases, and 0 bases stayed unmatched. The CDR3 bases are TGTGCCAGCAGCTTTAGCGGGGGGGCCTACAATGAGCAGTTCTTC. Translating it yields CASSFSGGAYNEQFF.

Comments on this clonotype: A much larger clone sits a single nucleotide away, making a read error possible. The V and J genes are TRBV20-1 and TRBJ2-5; D may match TRBD1 or TRBD2 (6 bases each). V was pared by 5 bases and J by 9 bases, with 19 bases between. Germline V CDR1 and CDR2: DFQATT, SNEGSKA (reference sequence). The CDR3 loop spans 13 amino acids. CDR3 nucleotides: TGCAGTGCTCCTGAGGGGGGCCGTGAGGCCCAGTACTTC. It is translated as CSAPEGGREAQYF.

Notes on this clonotype: A much larger clone is a single base away; this may be a read error. V is TRBV5-1 and J is TRBJ2-7; perhaps TRBD2 as D (9 bases). This CDR3 is 14 amino acids long. Germline CDR1 and CDR2: SGHRS and YFSETQ. The CDR3 protein is CASKRGDRSYAQYF. The CDR3 nucleotides are TGCGCCAGCAAGCGGGGGGACAGGTCCTACGCGCAGTACTTC.

This clonotype was recorded a few times. The chain links TRBV4-2 to TRBJ2-1; 13 bases align to TRBD2. V was clipped by 3 bases and J by 6 bases; unmatched bases: 5. The CDR3 length is 16 residues. In germline, CDR1 is LGHNA, CDR2 YNFKEQ. The CDR3 bases are TGTGCCAGCAGCCAGGCCGGACTAGCGGGAGCCAATGAGCAGTTCTTC. It is translated as CASSQAGLAGANEQFF.

This chain connects TRBV6-1 to TRBJ1-5; possibly TRBD1 for D (6 bases). CDR3 size: 14 residues. V gave up 6 bases and J gave up 5 bases, with 14 bases separating them. Germline V gives CDR1 MNHNS, CDR2 SASEGT. CDR3 coding DNA: TGTGCCAGCAGCATCCACAGGGAGGATCAGCCCCAGCATTTT. Translating it yields CASSIHREDQPQHF.

This clonotype was recorded at least ten times. This rearrangement joins TRBV29-1 to TRBJ1-5; 7 nucleotides match TRBD1. Per germline, CDR1 SQVTM and CDR2 ANQGSEA. The CDR3 consists of 13 residues. Trimming cost V 6 bases and J 7 bases; bases outside gene matches: 9. The CDR3 reads CSVTTGEGQPQHF. In DNA, the CDR3 is TGCAGCGTCACTACAGGGGAGGGCCAGCCCCAGCATTTT.

This clonotype came up many times. The V call is TRBV3-1, the J call TRBJ2-2; D could derive from TRBD1 or TRBD2 (7 bases each). Germline loops: CDR1 LGHDT, CDR2 YNNKEL (reference sequence). The CDR3 is 17 amino acids. V shed 5 bases and J shed 0 bases, with 16 bases lying between them. CDR3 bases: TGTGCCAGCAGCTTTCACAGGGGAGGGGCGAACACCGGGGAGCTGTTTTTT. This codes for CASSFHRGGANTGELFF.

The table lists this clonotype with a few counts. This chain uses TRBV24-1 with TRBJ2-1, with 9 bases aligning to TRBD1. Germline CDR1 is KGHDR and CDR2 is SFDVKD. The V segment lost 4 bases and the J segment 2 bases; nucleotides outside the gene matches: 5. The CDR3 length is 16 residues. This CDR3 is CATSDLGQGAYNEQFF. The CDR3 DNA sequence: TGTGCCACCAGTGACCTGGGACAGGGAGCCTACAATGAGCAGTTCTTC.

The J gene is TRBJ2-2, the V gene TRBV5-6, with TRBD2 matching over 8 bases. This CDR3 region has 15 residues. CDR1 is SGHDT and CDR2 is YYEEEE in the germline V gene. The trim removed 4 bases at V and 10 bases at J, leaving 12 bases unmatched. In DNA form, the CDR3 reads TGTGCCAGCAGCCGGGGACTAGTCAGGGGCGAGGAGCTGTTTTTT. It codes for CASSRGLVRGEELFF.

The table lists this clonotype with many counts. DNA of the CDR3: TGCAGCGTGAACAGGGGGCAGTACAATGAGCAGTTCTTC. It specifies CSVNRGQYNEQFF. This chain joins TRBV29-1 and TRBJ2-1; TRBD1 aligns across 9 bases. This CDR3 has 13 amino acids. Trimming removed 6 bases from V and 4 bases from J; junction bases left unmatched: 4. From germline, CDR1 is SQVTM and CDR2 ANQGSEA.

The chain links TRBV14 to TRBJ2-1; no reliable D call. The CDR3 contains 13 residues. Trimming took off 3 bases at V and 10 bases at J, with 13 bases between the two ends. From germline, CDR1 is SGHDN and CDR2 FVKESK. CDR3: CASSQGPREEQFF. CDR3 in DNA: TGTGCCAGCAGCCAGGGCCCTCGAGAAGAGCAGTTCTTC.

This clonotype appeared many times. The chain recombines TRBV6-5 with TRBJ1-2; D possibly corresponds to TRBD1 (6 bases). V was cut by 0 bases and J by 3 bases, with 11 bases left in between. This CDR3 is 15 amino acids long. Germline V gene sequence: CDR1 MNHEY, CDR2 SVGAGI. CDR3 protein: CASSYSFGGHYGYTF. The CDR3 nucleotides read TGTGCCAGCAGTTACTCGTTTGGGGGGCACTATGGCTACACCTTC.

The V gene is TRBV30, the J gene TRBJ2-7; D is possibly TRBD1 or TRBD2 (6 bases each). There are 14 residues in the CDR3. V lost 8 bases and J lost 0, with 17 bases in between. CDR1 is GTSNPN and CDR2 is SVGIG in the germline V gene (reference sequence). The CDR3 here is CAGIREGGSYEQYF. DNA for the CDR3: TGTGCCGGAATCAGAGAGGGGGGCTCCTACGAGCAGTACTTC.

The rearrangement uses TRBV7-9 and TRBJ2-3; D unclear. Germline V lookup: CDR1 SEHNR, CDR2 FQNEAQ (reference sequence). Trimming removed 7 bases from V and 5 bases from J, with 13 bases in between. The CDR3 is 13 residues long. The CDR3 loop is CASNLLSLDTQYF. The DNA for the CDR3 is TGTGCCAGCAACTTGTTGAGCTTAGATACGCAGTATTTT.

This clonotype appeared many times. The chain links TRBV12-3 or TRBV12-4 to TRBJ2-5; D remains unclear. The CDR3 is 11 amino acids. The germline V and J ends were trimmed by 3 bases and 5 bases, with 4 bases remaining between them. The CDR3 loop reads CASSFEETQYF. Written as DNA, the CDR3 is TGTGCCAGCAGTTTTGAGGAGACCCAGTACTTC.

There are a few counts of this clonotype. The chain employs TRBV7-9 and TRBJ2-7; D is uncertain. The CDR3 runs to 13 residues. Deletions cut 2 bases from V and 2 bases from J, with 7 bases between. Germline V gene data show CDR1 as SEHNR and CDR2 as FQNEAQ (reference sequence). CDR3 coding DNA: TGTGCCAGCAGCTTAAGGGCGACCTACGAGCAGTACTTC. It specifies CASSLRATYEQYF.

The chain recombines TRBV18 with TRBJ2-7; D is possibly TRBD2 (6 bases). V was clipped by 8 bases and J by 0 bases, with 11 bases between them. The CDR3 extends over 13 amino acids. Germline assignment: CDR1 KGHSH and CDR2 LQKENI. The CDR3 here is CASALASSYEQYF. Written as DNA, the CDR3 is TGTGCCAGCGCGCTAGCGAGCTCCTACGAGCAGTACTTC. Combining the CDR3 with reference TRBV18 and TRBJ2-7 gives the whole variable domain NAGVMQNPRHLVRRRGQEARLRCSPMKGHSHVYWYRQLPEEGLKFMVYLQKENIIDESGMPKERFSAEFPKEGPSILRIQQVVRGDSAAYFCASALASSYEQYFGPGTRLTVT.

In DNA form, the CDR3 reads TGCGCCAGCAGCTTGAGTGGGGGCGCTACCGGGGAGCTGTTTTTT. Amino acid sequence: CASSLSGGATGELFF. The J gene is TRBJ2-2, the V gene TRBV5-1; a possible D gene is TRBD1 (6 bases). The V gene's germline CDR1 is SGHRS and CDR2 YFSETQ. The CDR3 is made up of 15 amino acids. V lost 1 base to trimming and J lost 5 bases, with 12 bases between them. Using reference TRBV5-1 and TRBJ2-2 for the parts outside the CDR3, the full variable domain is KAGVTQTPRYLIKTRGQQVTLSCSPISGHRSVSWYQQTPGQGLQFLFEYFSETQRNKGNFPGRFSGRQFSNSRSEMNVSTLELGDSALYLCASSLSGGATGELFFGEGSRLTVL.

This clonotype came up many times. The chain has TRBV14 and TRBJ2-3; the match to TRBD2 covers 13 bases. V lost 4 bases, J lost 5 bases, and 6 bases stayed unmatched. CDR1 is SGHDN, CDR2 FVKESK, per germline. This CDR3 has 16 amino acids. The CDR3 DNA follows: TGTGCCAGCAGCCCACTAGCGGGAGGGCCCAGAGATACGCAGTATTTT. Translating it yields CASSPLAGGPRDTQYF.

This clonotype was recorded at least ten times. The rearrangement uses TRBV4-1 and TRBJ2-3, with D possibly TRBD1 on 6 matching bases. The CDR3 contains 14 residues. CDR1 and CDR2 from the germline V gene are MGHRA and YSYEKL. V dropped 5 bases and J dropped 2 bases, with 11 bases sitting between them. CDR3 nucleotides: TGCGCCAGCAGCAGGACAGAGAACACAGATACGCAGTATTTT. Encoded protein: CASSRTENTDTQYF.

The chain is built from TRBV27 and TRBJ1-1, with D perhaps matching TRBD1 (5 bases). The CDR3 is 14 residues long. Germline V gene sequence: CDR1 MNHEY, CDR2 SMNVEV (reference sequence). Trimming stripped 5 bases from V and 9 bases from J, with 19 bases between. The CDR3 sequence: CASSLTARGTKAFF. The DNA of the CDR3 is TGTGCCAGCAGTCTGACAGCCCGAGGAACCAAAGCTTTCTTT.